This TCR beta chain was captured in a study of metastatic and nonmetastatic thyroid tumors. For the study at large: Thyroid patients, malignant and benign, had repertoires compared across blood and tumor or nodule tissue. Whole-study findings and limits: Malignant thyroid tumors reportedly exceeded benign nodules significantly in TCR beta diversity, with the difference appearing in blood and tumor.

Among the patients, none had received any treatment before thyroid surgery. A remark on this clone: Its cognate antigen is unknown.

V gave up 6 bases and J gave up 5 bases, with 16 bases separating them. Germline V gives CDR1 MDHEN, CDR2 SYDVKM. The CDR3 totals 14 residues. Per the original data handling: Building a distant-metastasis classifier for papillary thyroid cancer drew on CDR3 differences across clinicopathological groups. Using MiXCR, TCRdb reanalyzed the PCR reads. TCRdb, not the authors, supplied the V and J calls. The table has 30,000 to 40,000 clones, 25% to 30% seen once; the top ten hold less than 9%. The sequenced sample was blood. V is TRBV28 and J is TRBJ2-5; D is unclear. The receptor comes from a female donor with papillary thyroid cancer or a benign thyroid nodule (not recorded which). Some clones in this sample may be carry-over from other donors' samples. The chain's CDR3 is CASRFRERPETQYF. The CDR3 region has the DNA TGTGCCAGCAGGTTTCGAGAACGCCCGGAGACCCAGTACTTC.